The clone carrying this T cell receptor beta chain was found a few times. Original processing notes: The assay estimated nucleated cells by amplifying reference gene primers. Sequencing was performed with immunoSEQ multiplex PCR; in TCRdb, only in-frame clones are kept and a portion is missing. The V and J calls and the clone size are those of that table, but D and trimming were determined from the DNA. This sample carries more than 200,000 clones, about nine tenths of them seen once, and the ten largest clones take roughly 3%. The sample comes from a study of blood T cell repertoires in COVID-19. About the study: The cDNA or gDNA used as material had been derived from T cells, B-cell-depleted T cells, or PBMCs.

From germline, CDR1 is SGHTA and CDR2 FQGNSA. J was trimmed by 3 bases and V by 5 bases; bases with no gene match: 8. The CDR3 is 16 amino acids. The sequenced sample was peripheral blood. This chain links TRBV7-2 with TRBJ2-7; 12 nucleotides line up with TRBD1. The receptor was isolated from a man aged 30 to 45 with COVID-19, enrolled during active disease. The CDR3: CASSEAGQGAGYEQYF. CDR3 DNA: TGTGCCAGCAGCGAGGCGGGACAGGGGGCCGGCTACGAGCAGTACTTC.